This T cell receptor (beta chain) originates from a study of identical twins. Study results and caveats: Abundant beta clonotypes from cord blood had fewer insertions, unlike memory repertoires, which showed none. Alpha sequences out of frame and shared by twins had excess low generation probability.

TCRdb reanalysed the 5' RACE reads using MiXCR and keeps one entry per CDR3 protein. This sample carries some 1,700,000 distinct CDR3 sequences, under 35% of them seen once, and the ten largest clones take around 0.3%. Germline V gene sequence: CDR1 SNHLY, CDR2 FYNNEI. V lost 8 bases, J lost 4 bases, and 11 bases lay in between. The CDR3 has 12 residues. This clonotype was seen only a few times. As yet, its antigen is unknown. This TCR was sampled from a newborn girl in good health. The specimen sequenced was cord blood. The gene calls are TRBV2 and TRBJ1-2, with D unclear. The CDR3 DNA follows: TGTGCCAGCGAGCACCAAAGCTATGGCTACACCTTC. Protein: CASEHQSYGYTF.